The text below deals with one T cell receptor beta chain. The V end lost 0 bases, the J end lost 2 bases, and 9 bases lay between the germline ends. The CDR3 length is 15 residues. Germline loops: CDR1 SGHDT, CDR2 YYEEEE. The source of the sample is a study of shared clonotypes between healthy human individuals. The repertoire was sequenced with immunoSEQ multiplex PCR; TCRdb's copy has only in-frame clones and lacks some. The sample holds 730,000 or so clones, 72% seen once. Specimen: memory CD4+ T cells sorted from blood. Described subset: CD45RA-negative fraction. This rearrangement joins TRBV5-6 to TRBJ1-3; D is unresolved. The TCR was taken from a woman in her 30s in good health. Here the CDR3 reads CASSLGGSPGNTIYF. As DNA, the CDR3 is TGTGCCAGCAGCTTGGGCGGTTCCCCTGGAAACACCATATATTTT.